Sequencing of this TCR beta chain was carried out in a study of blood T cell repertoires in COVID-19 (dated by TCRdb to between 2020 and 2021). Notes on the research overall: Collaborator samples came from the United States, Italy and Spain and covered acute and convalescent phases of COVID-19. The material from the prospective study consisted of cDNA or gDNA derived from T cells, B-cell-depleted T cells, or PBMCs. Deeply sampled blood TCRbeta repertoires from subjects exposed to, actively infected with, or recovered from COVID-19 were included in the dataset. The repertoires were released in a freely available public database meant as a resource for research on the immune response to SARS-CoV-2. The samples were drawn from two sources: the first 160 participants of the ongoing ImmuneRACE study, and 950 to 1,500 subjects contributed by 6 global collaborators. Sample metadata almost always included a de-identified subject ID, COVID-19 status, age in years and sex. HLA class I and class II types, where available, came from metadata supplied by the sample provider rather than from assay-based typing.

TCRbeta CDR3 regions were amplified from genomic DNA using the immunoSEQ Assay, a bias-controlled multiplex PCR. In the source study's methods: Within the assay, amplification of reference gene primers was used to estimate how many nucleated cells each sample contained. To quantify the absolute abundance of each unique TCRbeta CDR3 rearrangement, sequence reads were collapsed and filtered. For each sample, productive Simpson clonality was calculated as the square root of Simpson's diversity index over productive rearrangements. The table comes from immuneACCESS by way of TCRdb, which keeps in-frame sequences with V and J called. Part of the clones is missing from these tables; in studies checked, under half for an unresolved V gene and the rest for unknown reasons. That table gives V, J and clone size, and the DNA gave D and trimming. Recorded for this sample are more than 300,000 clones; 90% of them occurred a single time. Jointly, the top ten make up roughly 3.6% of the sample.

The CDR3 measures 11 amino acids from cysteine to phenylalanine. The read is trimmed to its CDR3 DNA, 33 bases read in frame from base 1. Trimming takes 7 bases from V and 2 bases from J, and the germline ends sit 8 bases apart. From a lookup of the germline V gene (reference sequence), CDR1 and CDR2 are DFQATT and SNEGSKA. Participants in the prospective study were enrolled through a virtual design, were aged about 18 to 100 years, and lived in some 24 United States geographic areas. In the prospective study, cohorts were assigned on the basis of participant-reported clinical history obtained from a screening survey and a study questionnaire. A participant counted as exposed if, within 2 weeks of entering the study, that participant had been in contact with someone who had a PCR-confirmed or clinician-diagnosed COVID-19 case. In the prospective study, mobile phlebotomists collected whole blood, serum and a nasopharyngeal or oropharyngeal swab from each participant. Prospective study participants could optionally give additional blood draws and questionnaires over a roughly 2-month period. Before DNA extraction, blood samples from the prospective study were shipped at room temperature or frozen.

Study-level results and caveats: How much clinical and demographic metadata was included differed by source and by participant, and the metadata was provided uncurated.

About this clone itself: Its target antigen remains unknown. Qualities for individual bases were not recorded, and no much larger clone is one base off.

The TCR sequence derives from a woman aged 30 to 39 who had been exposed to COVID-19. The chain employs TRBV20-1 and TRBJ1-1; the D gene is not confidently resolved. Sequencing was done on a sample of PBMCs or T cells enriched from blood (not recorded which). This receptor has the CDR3 CSVLRNTEAFF. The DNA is TGCAGTGTTCTAAGAAACACTGAAGCTTTCTTT.